One sample yielded the 8 T cell receptor beta chains listed below, sequenced in a study of T cell repertoires in cytomegalovirus infection. One entry per CDR3 protein, called by TCRdb with MiXCR from the reads. The table lists 100,000 to 150,000 distinct CDR3 sequences, roughly a quarter of them singletons. No antigens are known for them. Sample: PBMCs, sequenced either directly or after in vitro stimulation (not recorded which). Every receptor here comes from a human donor in good health (CMV status not recorded). Some clones in this sample may be carry-over from other donors' samples.

The chain recombines TRBV7-8 with TRBJ1-1; TRBD1 is a possible D gene (5 bases). The ends were cut back, 3 bases at V and 6 bases at J, with 14 bases in the middle. The CDR3 consists of 14 residues. Germline-derived CDR1 and CDR2 are SGHVS and FQNEAQ. The CDR3 protein is CASSFRRGESEAFF. The CDR3 coding sequence is TGTGCCAGCAGCTTCCGGCGAGGGGAGTCTGAAGCTTTCTTT.

V is TRBV28 and J is TRBJ2-2; TRBD2 aligns across 9 bases. In germline, CDR1 is MDHEN, CDR2 SYDVKM. This CDR3 has 17 residues. Trimming at V came to 5 bases and at J to 6 bases, leaving 13 bases not matched to a gene. CDR3 in DNA: TGTGCCAGCAGTCTCTACTTGGCGGGAGGGCTCCCCGGGGAGCTGTTTTTT. Amino acid sequence: CASSLYLAGGLPGELFF.

This clonotype was detected many times. The chain joins TRBV4-3 to TRBJ2-1; 9 nucleotides line up with TRBD2. The CDR3 covers 17 residues. The germline CDR1 and CDR2 sequences are LGHNA and YSLEER. V shed 0 bases, J shed 4 bases, and the junction held 7 bases outside the gene matches. In DNA, the CDR3 is TGCGCCAGCAGCCAAGATTCCCGCGGGAGGGCTTACAATGAGCAGTTCTTC. This codes for CASSQDSRGRAYNEQFF.

This clonotype has at least ten counts. CDR3 residues: CASSSHTSLANYGYTF. In DNA form, the CDR3 reads TGTGCCAGCAGCTCCCATACATCGTTGGCTAACTATGGCTACACCTTC. This chain links TRBV7-2 with TRBJ1-2, with no clear D. The CDR3 totals 16 residues. Germline assignment: CDR1 SGHTA and CDR2 FQGNSA. V gave up 4 bases and J gave up 0 bases, with 15 bases separating them.

V and J are TRBV27 and TRBJ2-1; 16 bases map to TRBD2. With 3 bases clipped from V and 7 bases from J, the junction kept 12 bases outside the gene matches. Germline V gene lookup returns CDR1 MNHEY and CDR2 SMNVEV (reference sequence). This CDR3 region has 19 residues. The CDR3 DNA follows: TGTGCCAGCAGTTTGAGGTCGCCGGGACTAGCGGGAGGGTATAATGAGCAGTTCTTC. It specifies CASSLRSPGLAGGYNEQFF.

The rearrangement links TRBV10-3 to TRBJ1-1; 9 bases map to TRBD1. This CDR3 is 15 amino acids long. The germline CDR1 and CDR2 sequences are ENHRY and SYGVKD. V gave up 7 bases and J gave up 3 bases; unmatched junction bases: 9. The CDR3 DNA is TGTGCCATCAAGCCGGGACAGGGAGCCCACACTGAAGCTTTCTTT. Encoded protein: CAIKPGQGAHTEAFF.

This chain connects TRBV10-3 to TRBJ2-5; 7 bases line up with TRBD2. CDR1 and CDR2 from the germline V gene are ENHRY and SYGVKD. There are 16 residues in the CDR3. V lost 3 bases and J lost 3; bases outside the gene matches: 10. This CDR3 is CAISDPRTSGKETQYF. The CDR3, as DNA: TGTGCCATCAGTGACCCACGGACTAGTGGGAAAGAGACCCAGTACTTC.

V usage is TRBV12-5 and J usage is TRBJ2-2; D perhaps matches TRBD2 (6 bases). This CDR3 has 12 amino acids. Deletions cut 6 bases from V and 5 bases from J, with 7 bases between. Germline CDR1 is LGHNT and CDR2 is FRNRAP. The CDR3 sequence: CASGEGTGELFF. Written as DNA, the CDR3 is TGTGCTAGTGGGGAGGGGACCGGGGAGCTGTTTTTT. Full variable domain (missing parts from reference TRBV12-5 and TRBJ2-2): DARVTQTPRHKVTEMGQEVTMRCQPILGHNTVFWYRQTMMQGLELLAYFRNRAPLDDSGMPKDRFSAEMPDATLATLKIQPSEPRDSAVYFCASGEGTGELFFGEGSRLTVL.